This T cell receptor beta chain comes out of a study of cytotoxic CD8 clonotypes in ibrutinib-treated CLL. For the study at large: Among the patients, about a dozen presented as relapsed/refractory and 15 as treatment-naive; around 17 showed unmutated IGHV. Following treatment for a median roughly 12 months, range 6 to 36, response samples were then taken. Whole-study findings and limits: Stable or contracted on treatment, public clonotypes were also uncommon.

Trimming stripped 3 bases from V and 5 bases from J, with 14 bases between. The CDR3 contains 14 residues. Germline-derived CDR1 and CDR2 are MDHEN and SYDVKM. This clone has just a few counts. Its cognate antigen is unknown. Repertoires were generated with immunoSEQ multiplex PCR, while TCRdb's copy carries only in-frame clones and drops some. The sample includes roughly 250,000 clones, around three quarters of them seen just once. TCR beta libraries used approximately 2 micrograms of genomic DNA from cryopreserved PBMCs. The chain carries TRBV28 and TRBJ2-7; D gene ambiguous. Specimen: PBMCs, collected after 24 months of ibrutinib treatment. This TCR came from a human donor with chronic lymphocytic leukemia. Here the CDR3 DNA reads TGTGCCAGCAGTTTTCGATTGGGTGGGGACGAGCAGTACTTC. This translates into CASSFRLGGDEQYF.